This T cell receptor (beta chain) was identified in a study of T cells in Graves' hyperthyroidism and ophthalmopathy. Findings and limits, study-wide: Ophthalmopathy was model-predicted a median roughly 6.5 months pre-onset.

The V and J ends lost 3 bases and 7 bases, in that order; junction bases with no gene match: 9. CDR1 is SGHNT, CDR2 YYREEE, per germline (reference sequence). CDR3 size: 15 residues. The investigators amplified TCR beta CDR3 regions from RNA transcripts. The HTBI primer set was used in a first-round RT-PCR of the TCR CDR3. One entry per CDR3 protein, called by TCRdb with MiXCR from the multiplex PCR reads. The table shows about 640,000 distinct CDR3 sequences, with about 15% occurring only once. Remarks on this clonotype: Antigen: not known.

The chain has TRBV5-4 and TRBJ2-1; 8 bases line up with TRBD2. The sample comprised blood. The receptor comes from a woman in her fifties or sixties with Graves' ophthalmopathy. The CDR3: CASSSQSGSLNEQFF. CDR3 nucleotides: TGTGCCAGCAGCTCTCAAAGCGGGAGCCTAAATGAGCAGTTCTTC.